What follows are 30 T cell receptor beta chains derived from one specimen sequenced in a study of regulatory T cells in long-lasting Graves disease. Library construction for TCR beta used iRepertoire HTBI primers and Arm-PCR of CDR3 regions. TCRdb re-analysed the multiplex PCR reads in MiXCR, keeping a single row per CDR3 protein. The sample lists roughly 400,000 distinct CDR3 sequences; roughly a fifth were seen once. The time point: persistent/refractory GD, antithyroid drugs over 5 years with positive TRAb. From RNA extracted from PBMCs, the TCR library was made. Material: peripheral blood mononuclear cells (PBMCs), obtained when the disease was refractory, from a patient treated with antithyroid drugs. All receptors come from a female donor with Graves disease.

The rearrangement uses TRBV20-1 and TRBJ2-5, with TRBD2 matching 10 bases. Germline CDR1 DFQATT, CDR2 SNEGSKA (reference sequence). V was clipped by 0 bases and J by 5 bases; unmatched bases: 15. The CDR3 is 18 residues long. The CDR3 region is CSARDSGLAVGYRETQYF. CDR3 bases: TGCAGTGCTAGAGATAGCGGACTAGCGGTGGGGTATAGGGAGACCCAGTACTTC.

The chain carries TRBV20-1 and TRBJ2-3; 9 positions match TRBD2. CDR3 length equals 14 residues. From germline, CDR1 is DFQATT and CDR2 SNEGSKA (reference sequence). The V and J ends lost 2 bases and 2 bases, in that order; junction bases with no gene match: 2. The CDR3 sequence: CSARLAGFTDTQYF. The CDR3 region has the DNA TGCAGTGCTAGACTAGCGGGATTCACAGATACGCAGTATTTT.

This clonotype was counted once. A read error likely explains this, since a far larger clone differs by one base. The chain carries TRBV7-9 and TRBJ1-5; D unclear. Germline CDR1 reads SEHNR; CDR2 reads FQNEAQ (reference sequence). The CDR3 extends over 15 amino acids. The CDR3 bases are TGTGTCAGCAGCTTAGGAGGAACCGGAGGGCAGCCCCAGCATTTT. Its protein is CVSSLGGTGGQPQHF.

This clonotype was counted ten times or more. The chain uses TRBV28 and TRBJ2-7; weak D call: TRBD2 (6 bases). Germline CDR1 MDHEN, CDR2 SYDVKM. Trimming cost V 7 bases and J 2 bases, with 15 bases left between them. This CDR3 region has 14 residues. The CDR3 nucleotides are TGTGCCAGCACATCGGGGGTAGCGGCCTACGAGCAGTACTTC. The encoded protein is CASTSGVAAYEQYF.

This clonotype was detected a few times. The chain couples TRBV9 to TRBJ2-3, with 7 bases lining up with TRBD2. The trim removed 0 bases at V and 0 bases at J, leaving 4 bases unmatched. There are 16 residues in the CDR3. In germline, CDR1 is SGDLS, CDR2 YYNGEE. CDR3 sequence reads: CASSVAGGKSTDTQYF. The CDR3 nucleotides are TGTGCCAGCAGCGTAGCCGGGGGGAAAAGCACAGATACGCAGTATTTT.

This clonotype has more than one count but fewer than ten. The chain carries TRBV30 and TRBJ1-4; 8 positions agree with TRBD1. The CDR3 is made up of 14 amino acids. Germline lookup yields CDR1 GTSNPN and CDR2 SVGIG (reference sequence). Trimming removed 3 bases from V and 4 bases from J; junction bases left unmatched: 4. The CDR3 DNA reads as TGTGCCTGGAGACGGGGACAGGTTAATGAAAAACTGTTTTTT. It yields the protein CAWRRGQVNEKLFF.

This chain joins TRBV29-1 and TRBJ2-1, with 8 positions matching TRBD1. Germline CDR1 is SQVTM and CDR2 is ANQGSEA. V lost 4 bases, J lost 9 bases, and 5 bases stayed unmatched. CDR3 size: 12 residues. This CDR3 reads CSVVGRGLEQFF. DNA for the CDR3: TGCAGCGTTGTGGGCAGGGGGCTTGAGCAGTTCTTC.

On this clonotype: Being one base from a much bigger clone, this may be a read error. CDR3 sequence reads: CASTFELALGELLF. As DNA, the CDR3 is TGTGCCAGCACCTTCGAACTAGCGCTCGGGGAGCTGCTTTTT. V is TRBV6-2 or TRBV6-3 and J is TRBJ2-2, with 7 bases that match TRBD2. The V gene's germline CDR1 is MNHEY and CDR2 SVGEGT. This CDR3 contains 14 residues.

The genes are TRBV12-3 or TRBV12-4 and TRBJ2-7; D not certain. This CDR3 spans 14 amino acids. Between the trimmed V and J ends, which lost 3 bases and 1 base, there was a span of 10 bases. The CDR3: CASSFGGLSYEQYF. The CDR3 DNA reads TGTGCCAGCAGTTTCGGCGGTCTTTCCTACGAGCAGTACTTC.

This clonotype was seen at least ten times. The chain recombines TRBV7-9 with TRBJ1-2; 8 bases fit TRBD1. The CDR3 covers 13 residues. Germline V gives CDR1 SEHNR, CDR2 FQNEAQ (reference sequence). J lost 6 bases, V lost 4 bases, and 4 bases had no gene match. CDR3 residues: CASSSAGQDGYTF. CDR3 nucleotides: TGTGCCAGCAGCTCCGCGGGACAGGATGGCTACACCTTC.

This clonotype appeared a few times. This chain connects TRBV27 to TRBJ1-5; 7 positions match TRBD1. The V segment lost 5 bases and the J segment 7 bases; nucleotides outside the gene matches: 8. Germline CDR1 MNHEY, CDR2 SMNVEV (reference sequence). CDR3 length: 14 residues. The CDR3 here is CASSALQQGQPQHF. CDR3 nucleotide sequence: TGTGCCAGCAGTGCACTACAACAGGGGCAGCCCCAGCATTTT.

The gene calls are TRBV7-9 and TRBJ2-7; D is ambiguous. CDR1 is SEHNR and CDR2 is FQNEAQ in the germline V gene (reference sequence). This CDR3 contains 15 residues. Trimming shortened V by 5 bases and J by 3 bases, and 17 bases separated the two germline ends. The DNA for the CDR3 is TGTGCCAGCAGCCCAACGACGGGTCCCATCTACGAGCAGTACTTC. Translation gives CASSPTTGPIYEQYF.

The chain uses TRBV28 and TRBJ2-1; 12 bases are shared with TRBD2. This CDR3 region has 18 residues. The germline V gene encodes CDR1 MDHEN and CDR2 SYDVKM. V was clipped by 5 bases and J by 6 bases; unmatched bases: 14. The CDR3 loop reads CASSAQFSSGRAVNEQFF. DNA of the CDR3: TGTGCCAGCAGTGCCCAGTTTTCTAGCGGGAGGGCCGTCAATGAGCAGTTCTTC. Filled out from reference TRBV28 and TRBJ2-1, the complete variable domain reads DVKVTQSSRYLVKRTGEKVFLECVQDMDHENMFWYRQDPGLGLRLIYFSYDVKMKEKGDIPEGYSVSREKKERFSLILESASTNQTSMYLCASSAQFSSGRAVNEQFFGPGTRLTVL.

This clonotype was detected many times. The chain couples TRBV7-8 to TRBJ1-5; possibly TRBD1 for D (6 bases). V gave up 0 bases and J gave up 2 bases, with 8 bases separating them. The CDR3 consists of 15 residues. CDR1 and CDR2 (germline): SGHVS, FQNEAQ. CDR3 sequence reads: CASSLAQGGNQPQHF. Written as DNA, the CDR3 is TGTGCCAGCAGCTTAGCACAGGGTGGCAATCAGCCCCAGCATTTT.

Many counts were recorded for this clonotype. V and J are TRBV10-3 and TRBJ2-7; D possibly corresponds to TRBD2 (6 bases). Germline V gene data show CDR1 as ENHRY and CDR2 as SYGVKD. Deletions cut 9 bases from V and 0 bases from J, with 9 bases between. The CDR3 runs to 12 residues. CDR3 nucleotides: TGTGCCATAGCTAGCGACTCCTACGAGCAGTACTTC. Protein: CAIASDSYEQYF.

The sample holds many counts of this clonotype. The chain has TRBV28 and TRBJ1-1; 11 bases are a match to TRBD1. This CDR3 has 13 amino acids. Germline trimming cut 5 bases from V and 7 bases from J; bases unmatched to any gene: 3. CDR1 is MDHEN and CDR2 is SYDVKM in the germline V gene. The CDR3 coding sequence is TGTGCCAGCAGTCCGGGACAGGGGGATGAAGCTTTCTTT. Residues: CASSPGQGDEAFF.

This clonotype was recorded many times. The chain uses TRBV20-1 and TRBJ1-1; a possible D gene is TRBD1 (6 bases). The V end was cut by 1 base, the J end by 0 bases, with 9 bases between. The CDR3 is made up of 14 amino acids. The germline CDR1 and CDR2 sequences are DFQATT and SNEGSKA (reference sequence). In DNA form, the CDR3 reads TGCAGTGCTAGAGGGGGGGCCATGAACACTGAAGCTTTCTTT. It yields the protein CSARGGAMNTEAFF.

Comments on this clonotype: The junction does not match germline at one end; this may be a read error. V gene TRBV2 combines with J gene TRBJ2-7, with a possible D match to TRBD2 (5 bases). CDR3 length: 13 amino acids. The germline CDR1 and CDR2 sequences are SNHLY and FYNNEI. CDR3 protein: CASSEARAYEPYF. CDR3 nucleotides: TGTGCCAGCAGTGAAGCGCGGGCCTACGAGCCGTACTTC.

The sample holds many counts of this clonotype. The chain links TRBV15 to TRBJ1-1; tentative D call: TRBD1 (5 bases). Between the trimmed V and J ends, which lost 3 bases and 1 base, there was a span of 9 bases. From germline, CDR1 is LNHNV and CDR2 YYDKDF (reference sequence). This CDR3 has 14 residues. The CDR3 sequence is CATSSLQGNTEAFF. CDR3 coding DNA: TGTGCCACCAGCAGCTTGCAGGGGAACACTGAAGCTTTCTTT.

This chain connects TRBV6-1 to TRBJ2-2, with 9 bases matching TRBD1. With 6 bases clipped from V and 7 bases from J, the junction kept 12 bases outside the gene matches. CDR1 MNHNS and CDR2 SASEGT come from the germline V gene. The length of the CDR3 is 16 residues. This chain's CDR3 is CASSERTGTGHGELFF. CDR3 sequence (DNA): TGTGCCAGCAGCGAAAGAACGGGGACAGGGCACGGGGAGCTGTTTTTT.

Notes on this clonotype: Just one base apart from a much larger clone, this may be a read error. The chain links TRBV3-1 to TRBJ2-4, with D possibly matching TRBD1 (6 bases). In germline, CDR1 is LGHDT, CDR2 YNNKEL (reference sequence). This CDR3 comprises 14 residues. This CDR3 reads CARSHNSRGDIQYF. The CDR3 DNA sequence: TGTGCCCGCAGCCATAACTCCAGGGGAGACATTCAGTACTTC.

This clonotype showed up many times. The V gene is TRBV15, the J gene TRBJ1-2; D is unresolved. From germline, CDR1 is LNHNV and CDR2 YYDKDF (reference sequence). The V and J ends lost 0 bases and 4 bases respectively, with 9 bases between them. This CDR3 spans 14 amino acids. CDR3 amino acids: CATSRDEDGYGYTF. CDR3 nucleotides: TGTGCCACCAGCAGAGACGAGGATGGCTATGGCTACACCTTC. Supplemented by reference TRBV15 and TRBJ1-2, the full variable domain reads DAMVIQNPRYQVTQFGKPVTLSCSQTLNHNVMYWYQQKSSQAPKLLFHYYDKDFNNEADTPDNFQSRRPNTSFCFLDIRSPGLGDTAMYLCATSRDEDGYGYTFGSGTRLTVV.

This clonotype was detected only a few times. CDR3 in amino acids: CASSPLPGTPYEQYF. The CDR3 nucleotides read TGTGCCAGCAGTCCGCTTCCAGGGACTCCCTACGAGCAGTACTTC. V gene TRBV28 combines with J gene TRBJ2-7; a possible D gene is TRBD2 (6 bases). The CDR3 runs to 15 residues. Germline CDR1 reads MDHEN; CDR2 reads SYDVKM. V shed 5 bases and J shed 2 bases, with 16 bases lying between them.

With respect to this clonotype: The junction departs from germline at one end; a sequencing error may be responsible. This chain's CDR3 is CASSVGGGKDEKLLF. CDR3 nucleotide sequence: TGTGCCAGCAGCGTAGGCGGGGGCAAAGATGAAAAACTGCTTTTT. The chain is built from TRBV9 and TRBJ1-4; D may be TRBD1 (6 bases). Germline CDR1 reads SGDLS; CDR2 reads YYNGEE. This CDR3 has 15 residues.

The chain employs TRBV27 and TRBJ1-1; D is possibly TRBD1 (6 bases). The CDR3 runs to 15 residues. Germline V gene sequence: CDR1 MNHEY, CDR2 SMNVEV (reference sequence). Trimming left V 1 base short and J 5 bases short, with 14 bases between. The CDR3 sequence is CASSLLQGGGTEAFF. Here the CDR3 DNA reads TGTGCCAGCAGTTTATTACAGGGAGGGGGAACTGAAGCTTTCTTT.

This clonotype was recorded many times. The chain carries TRBV6-1 and TRBJ2-5; D gene uncertain. Looked up from germline, CDR1 is MNHNS and CDR2 is SASEGT. The V and J ends lost 4 bases and 4 bases respectively, with 4 bases between them. This CDR3 region has 11 residues. The CDR3 nucleotides are TGTGCCAGCAGTGTCGGAGAGACCCAGTACTTC. Protein: CASSVGETQYF.

V usage is TRBV6-4 and J usage is TRBJ2-7; D call uncertain. The CDR3 extends over 14 amino acids. The V gene lost 7 bases and the J gene lost 0 bases, with 13 bases spanning the gap. From germline, CDR1 is MRHNA and CDR2 SNTAGT. CDR3 nucleotide sequence: TGTGCCAGCACCTTCGACCAAGCCTCCTACGAGCAGTACTTC. Its translation is CASTFDQASYEQYF.

This clonotype has at least ten counts. V and J are TRBV18 and TRBJ1-1, with a tentative D call TRBD1 (6 bases). CDR1 and CDR2 from the germline V gene are KGHSH and LQKENI. V gave up 5 bases and J gave up 1 base, with 8 bases separating them. The CDR3 has 13 residues. The chain's CDR3 is CASSSGENTEAFF. Written as DNA, the CDR3 is TGTGCCAGCTCATCAGGGGAGAACACTGAAGCTTTCTTT.

The CDR3 here is CASGIPEQGEDTF. In DNA, the CDR3 is TGTGCCAGCGGGATTCCAGAACAGGGGGAAGACACCTTC. The chain combines TRBV7-9 with TRBJ1-2; 8 bases are a match to TRBD1. The CDR3 totals 13 residues. The germline CDR1 and CDR2 sequences are SEHNR and FQNEAQ (reference sequence). J lost 12 bases, V lost 8 bases, and 14 bases had no gene match.

The chain carries TRBV6-1 and TRBJ2-5; D possibly corresponds to TRBD1 (5 bases). The V gene lost 5 bases and the J gene lost 3 bases, with 19 bases spanning the gap. The CDR3 consists of 16 residues. CDR1 MNHNS and CDR2 SASEGT come from the germline V gene. The chain's CDR3 is CASSTDRILTKETQYF. The CDR3 coding sequence is TGTGCCAGCAGTACCGACAGAATCTTAACAAAAGAGACCCAGTACTTC.